This T cell receptor (beta chain) was profiled in a study of PD-L1 blockade in urothelial cancer. The V and J ends lost 4 bases and 0 bases respectively, with 13 bases between them. The CDR3 runs to 15 residues. Germline lookup yields CDR1 MDHEN and CDR2 SYDVKM. This clone was seen a few times. The data were produced by immunoSEQ multiplex PCR, yet TCRdb's version contains in-frame clones alone and is incomplete. The table has 35,000 to 45,000 clones, approximately 80% seen once; the top ten hold approximately 3.6%. The sample here was PBMCs, taken around atezolizumab (anti-PD-L1) treatment. The rearrangement links TRBV28 to TRBJ2-7; D might be TRBD1 (5 bases). The receptor comes from a man aged 65 to 85 with urothelial cancer. The CDR3 protein is CASSSLTDSSYEQYF. CDR3 bases: TGTGCCAGCAGTTCCCTGACAGACTCCTCCTACGAGCAGTACTTC.